This T cell receptor (beta chain) originates from a study of blood T cell repertoires in COVID-19. Study at large: From T cells, B-cell-depleted T cells, or PBMCs came the material, which was cDNA or gDNA.

Cohort placement rested on clinical history that participants reported themselves. Resolution of symptoms, clearance, or two negative PCRs was present in recovered Cohort 3 donors. V shed 2 bases and J shed 15 bases, with 13 bases lying between them. The germline V gene has CDR1 SEHNR and CDR2 FQNEAQ (reference sequence). CDR3 length: 12 amino acids. As processed by the authors: The assay estimated nucleated cells by amplifying reference gene primers. Sequencing was performed with immunoSEQ multiplex PCR; in TCRdb, only in-frame clones are kept and a portion is missing. That table furnishes V, J and clone size, whereas the DNA furnished D and trimming. This table holds approximately 260,000 clones, approximately 89% found once.

The gene calls are TRBV7-9 and TRBJ1-4, with a possible D match to TRBD1 (6 bases). Sequencing was performed on PBMCs or T cells enriched from blood (not recorded which). The clonotype comes from a woman aged 60 to 75 who had recovered from COVID-19. The CDR3 loop is CASSLNGQLMFF. CDR3 DNA: TGTGCCAGCAGCTTAAATGGACAGCTGATGTTTTTT. The entire variable domain, with the rest obtained from reference TRBV7-9 and TRBJ1-4, is as follows: DTGVSQNPRHKITKRGQNVTFRCDPISEHNRLYWYRQTLGQGPEFLTYFQNEAQLEKSRLLSDRFSAERPKGSFSTLEIQRTEQGDSAMYLCASSLNGQLMFFGSGTQLSVL.